These T cell receptor beta chains were read from a single sample in a study of T cell responses to AZD1222 COVID-19 vaccine. Repertoires were generated with immunoSEQ multiplex PCR, while TCRdb's copy carries only in-frame clones and drops some. The data show some 120,000 clones, 91% seen once. The material sequenced was peripheral blood, taken on day 0 of AZD1222 vaccination. The receptor set was obtained from an adult in good health. Each CDR3 is given with its conserved first and last residue. D genes are given only for firm matches. For some rows the clone size is stated as once, few or many, or as a class when expanded; others skip it.

j_call clone_size d_call v_call cdr3_aa cdr3_nt
TRBJ2-5 . . TRBV6-5 CASKSGWAEETQYF TGTGCCAGCAAGTCGGGTTGGGCAGAAGAGACCCAGTACTTC
TRBJ2-7 few . TRBV5-1 CASSFIGGSYEQYF TGCGCCAGCAGCTTTATCGGGGGAAGCTACGAGCAGTACTTC
TRBJ2-2 once TRBD2 TRBV6-4 CASSDSSGSGELFF TGTGCCAGCAGTGACTCTAGCGGGAGCGGGGAGCTGTTTTTT
TRBJ2-1 . TRBD1 TRBV29-1 CSGGQGARNEQFF TGCAGCGGAGGACAGGGGGCTCGAAATGAGCAGTTCTTC
TRBJ2-1 once . TRBV29-1 CSVEDLGTRQFF TGCAGCGTTGAAGACCTCGGGACAAGGCAGTTCTTC
TRBJ2-2 . . TRBV12-5 CASGLVRSGELFF TGTGCTAGTGGTTTGGTACGGTCCGGGGAGCTGTTTTTT
TRBJ2-1 . . TRBV18 CASSPPTGLVYNEQFF TGTGCCAGCTCACCACCCACAGGGCTTGTTTACAATGAGCAGTTCTTC
TRBJ1-2 . TRBD1 TRBV9 CASTGQQGVDGYTF TGTGCCAGCACTGGGCAACAGGGGGTCGATGGCTACACCTTC
TRBJ1-6 . TRBD1 TRBV28 CASSFTSTGFYNSPLHF TGTGCCAGCAGTTTTACCTCGACAGGGTTTTATAATTCACCCCTCCACTTT
TRBJ1-4 few . TRBV10-3 CAISESGGPNEKLFF TGTGCCATCAGTGAGTCAGGGGGGCCTAATGAAAAACTGTTTTTT
TRBJ1-2 . . TRBV28 CASSLSGTAYGYTF TGTGCCAGCAGTTTAAGTGGGACGGCCTATGGCTACACCTTC
TRBJ1-2 . TRBD1 TRBV27 CATVQGEDGYTF TGTGCCACTGTACAGGGGGAGGATGGCTACACCTTC
TRBJ2-1 . TRBD2 TRBV27 CASSPGGNEQFF TGTGCCAGCAGCCCGGGGGGGAATGAGCAGTTCTTC
TRBJ2-3 . . TRBV2 CASGFSSTDTQYF TGTGCCAGCGGGTTCTCCAGCACAGATACGCAGTATTTT
TRBJ1-2 . . TRBV30 CACWTAAAPYGYTF TGTGCCTGTTGGACGGCCGCTGCTCCCTATGGCTACACCTTC
TRBJ1-1 . TRBD1 TRBV2 CASSEYGTGFEAFF TGTGCCAGCAGTGAATACGGGACAGGGTTTGAAGCTTTCTTT
TRBJ2-5 . TRBD2 TRBV30 CAWSLLAGGPRETQYF TGTGCCTGGAGTTTGCTAGCGGGAGGGCCGCGGGAGACCCAGTACTTC
TRBJ1-5 . . TRBV2 CASSEWERQPQHF TGTGCCAGCAGTGAATGGGAGAGACAGCCCCAGCATTTT
TRBJ1-4 . . TRBV6-2/TRBV6-3 CASSSPQGRKLFF TGTGCCAGCAGTTCCCCCCAGGGACGAAAACTGTTTTTT
TRBJ2-7 . . TRBV15 CATSRETPGPPIEQYF TGTGCCACCAGCAGAGAAACCCCCGGGCCTCCTATCGAGCAGTACTTC
TRBJ1-5 . . TRBV10-3 CAISDRGPGNQPQHF TGTGCCATCAGTGACCGGGGGCCGGGCAATCAGCCCCAGCATTTT
TRBJ1-5 . . TRBV28 CASGLWHF TGTGCCAGTGGGTTATGGCATTTT
TRBJ1-1 . . TRBV7-3 CASSLYQNTEAFF TGTGCCAGCAGCTTATACCAGAACACTGAAGCTTTCTTT
TRBJ2-1 . TRBD1 TRBV10-3 CAITGQGPYNEQFF TGTGCCATCACGGGACAGGGGCCCTACAATGAGCAGTTCTTC
TRBJ2-1 . TRBD2 TRBV3-1/TRBV3-2 CASSPRLAGDEFF TGTGCCAGCAGCCCACGACTAGCGGGAGACGAGTTCTTC
TRBJ1-5 . . TRBV5-1 CASSLGPREAQPQHF TGCGCCAGCAGCTTGGGCCCCCGGGAGGCTCAGCCCCAGCATTTT
TRBJ1-2 . . TRBV5-1 CASSMGAVSQEGYTF TGCGCCAGCAGCATGGGGGCAGTATCTCAGGAGGGCTACACCTTC
TRBJ1-1 once . TRBV9 CASSVTLGTEAFF TGTGCCAGCAGCGTTACCCTTGGGACTGAAGCTTTCTTT
TRBJ1-3 . . TRBV7-2 CASSLYTGSPGNTIYF TGTGCCAGCAGCTTATATACAGGGAGCCCTGGAAACACCATATATTTT
TRBJ1-2 once TRBD1 TRBV9 CASSAPSGTGYGYTF TGTGCCAGCAGCGCCCCTTCCGGGACAGGATATGGCTACACCTTC
TRBJ2-7 . TRBD1 TRBV5-6 CASSLVGTGGEQYF TGTGCCAGCAGCTTGGTAGGGACAGGGGGCGAGCAGTACTTC
TRBJ1-1 . . TRBV6-5 CASSYQVNTEAFF TGTGCCAGCAGTTATCAGGTGAACACTGAAGCTTTCTTT
TRBJ1-5 . . TRBV19 CASRLGDLGNQPQHF TGTGCCAGTAGACTTGGGGATTTGGGCAATCAGCCCCAGCATTTT
TRBJ1-1 . . TRBV29-1 CSVADSTEAFF TGCAGCGTAGCAGACAGCACTGAAGCTTTCTTT
TRBJ1-1 . . TRBV9 CASSAQGNTEAFF TGTGCCAGCAGCGCACAGGGGAACACTGAAGCTTTCTTT
TRBJ2-7 . TRBD1 TRBV7-9 CASSPGTGASYEQYF TGTGCCAGCAGCCCAGGGACAGGGGCATCCTACGAGCAGTACTTC
TRBJ1-2 . . TRBV27 CASSRLTAYGYTF TGTGCCAGCAGCCGATTGACAGCCTATGGCTACACCTTC
TRBJ2-3 . . TRBV5-1 CASSLAFGDTQYF TGCGCCAGCAGCTTGGCCTTCGGGGATACGCAGTATTTT
TRBJ2-1 . TRBD1 TRBV19 CASSAGQGYPREQFF TGTGCCAGTAGTGCAGGACAGGGGTACCCACGGGAGCAGTTCTTC
TRBJ1-6 . . TRBV28 CASSSQDSPLHF TGTGCCAGCAGTTCACAGGACTCACCCCTCCACTTT
TRBJ1-1 . . TRBV9 CASSVVAGWNTEAFF TGTGCCAGCAGCGTAGTGGCAGGTTGGAACACTGAAGCTTTCTTT
TRBJ1-2 . TRBD1 TRBV28 CASSSGTGGSTGYGYTF TGTGCCAGCAGTTCCGGGACAGGGGGTTCAACAGGCTATGGCTACACCTTC
TRBJ2-5 . . TRBV19 CASSPSGEPETQYF TGTGCCAGTAGTCCTTCCGGGGAGCCAGAGACCCAGTACTTC
TRBJ1-3 . TRBD1 TRBV28 CASSPNRGRASGNTIYF TGTGCCAGCAGTCCCAACAGGGGCAGAGCCTCTGGAAACACCATATATTTT
TRBJ1-5 . . TRBV7-2 CASSLGSWYSNQPQHF TGTGCCAGCAGCTTAGGGAGCTGGTATAGCAATCAGCCCCAGCATTTT
TRBJ2-2 . . TRBV2 CASSLRWGGELFF TGTGCCAGCAGTCTTAGGTGGGGTGGGGAGCTGTTTTTT
TRBJ1-6 . . TRBV2 CASNREDNSPLHF TGTGCCAGCAACAGGGAGGATAATTCACCCCTCCACTTT
TRBJ1-2 . . TRBV6-6 CASTLDGIYGYTF TGTGCCAGCACCCTAGACGGGATCTATGGCTACACCTTC
TRBJ1-1 few . TRBV7-2 CASSFGTEAFF TGTGCCAGCAGTTTTGGCACTGAAGCTTTCTTT
TRBJ1-5 . . TRBV19 CASSIDSGMGGNQPQHF TGTGCCAGTAGTATAGATTCAGGGATGGGCGGCAATCAGCCCCAGCATTTT
TRBJ2-7 few . TRBV7-8 CASSLALGAYEQYF TGTGCCAGCAGCTTAGCGCTGGGGGCCTACGAGCAGTACTTC